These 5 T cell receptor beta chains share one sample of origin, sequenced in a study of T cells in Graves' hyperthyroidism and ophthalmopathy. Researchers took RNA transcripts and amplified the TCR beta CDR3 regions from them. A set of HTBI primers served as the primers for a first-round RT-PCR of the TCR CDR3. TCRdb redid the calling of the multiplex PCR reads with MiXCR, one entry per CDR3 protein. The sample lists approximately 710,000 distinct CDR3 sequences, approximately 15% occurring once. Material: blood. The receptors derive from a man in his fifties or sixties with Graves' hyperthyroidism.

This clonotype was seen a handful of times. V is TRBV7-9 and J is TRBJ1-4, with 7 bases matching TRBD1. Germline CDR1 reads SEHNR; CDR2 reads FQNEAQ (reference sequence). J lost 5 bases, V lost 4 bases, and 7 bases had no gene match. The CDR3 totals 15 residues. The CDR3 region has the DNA TGTGCCAGCAGCTCTACAGGGGATGGCAATGAAAAACTGTTTTTT. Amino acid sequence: CASSSTGDGNEKLFF.

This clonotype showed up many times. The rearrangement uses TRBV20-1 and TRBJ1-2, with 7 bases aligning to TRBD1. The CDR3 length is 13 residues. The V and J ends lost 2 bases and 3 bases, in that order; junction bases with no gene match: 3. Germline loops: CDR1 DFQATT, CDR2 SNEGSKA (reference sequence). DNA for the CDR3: TGCAGTGCTAGACATGGGACAGACTATGGCTACACCTTC. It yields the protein CSARHGTDYGYTF.

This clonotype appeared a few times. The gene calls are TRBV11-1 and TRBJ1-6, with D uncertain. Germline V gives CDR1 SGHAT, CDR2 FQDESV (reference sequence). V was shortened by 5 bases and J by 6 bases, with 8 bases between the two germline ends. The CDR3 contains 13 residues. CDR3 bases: TGTGCCAGCAGCCTTGTTCTTAATTCACCCCTCCACTTT. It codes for CASSLVLNSPLHF.

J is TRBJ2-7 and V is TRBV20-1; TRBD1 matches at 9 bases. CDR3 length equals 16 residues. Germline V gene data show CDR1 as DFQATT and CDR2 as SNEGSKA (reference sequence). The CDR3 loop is CSGAGTGNPRSYEQYF. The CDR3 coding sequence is TGCAGCGGAGCCGGGACAGGGAACCCCCGCTCCTACGAGCAGTACTTC.

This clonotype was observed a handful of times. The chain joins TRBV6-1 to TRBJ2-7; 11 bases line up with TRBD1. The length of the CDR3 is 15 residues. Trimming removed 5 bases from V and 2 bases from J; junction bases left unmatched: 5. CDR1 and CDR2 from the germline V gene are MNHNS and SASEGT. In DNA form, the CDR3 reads TGTGCCAGCAGTTTCGGGACAGGGGGGGCCTACGAGCAGTACTTC. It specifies CASSFGTGGAYEQYF.